Listed below are T cell receptor beta chains from one sample, sequenced in a study of T cell responses to AZD1222 COVID-19 vaccine. Clones were read by immunoSEQ multiplex PCR, and TCRdb kept only the in-frame ones, dropping some. Of 170,000 or so clones in the sample, less than 95% were seen once. Specimen: peripheral blood, collected on day 0 of AZD1222 vaccination. The source of these receptors is an adult in good health. The CDR3 runs from the conserved cysteine through the conserved F or W. D genes are given only for firm matches. The size of a clone is reported for some rows only, either as once, few or many, or as a class for expanded clones.

clone size	V gene	D gene	J gene	CDR3 protein	CDR3 DNA
once	TRBV15	-	TRBJ2-5	CATSFQGSETQYF	TGTGCCACCAGCTTTCAGGGATCGGAGACCCAGTACTTC
-	TRBV5-5	-	TRBJ1-1	CASSSRAGTTEAFF	TGTGCCAGCAGCTCTCGGGCGGGGACCACTGAAGCTTTCTTT
-	TRBV5-1	TRBD2	TRBJ2-3	CASSSLAGDVTDTQYF	TGCGCCAGCAGCTCCCTAGCGGGGGACGTCACAGATACGCAGTATTTT
-	TRBV2	-	TRBJ1-4	CASSRDNPATNEKLFF	TGTGCCAGCAGCCGCGACAACCCTGCAACTAATGAAAAACTGTTTTTT
-	TRBV6-1	-	TRBJ1-2	CASSEAAWQAVYGYTF	TGTGCCAGCAGTGAAGCTGCGTGGCAGGCTGTCTATGGCTACACCTTC
-	TRBV6-5	TRBD1	TRBJ1-1	CASRPGGGTEAFF	TGTGCCAGCAGACCAGGGGGGGGCACTGAAGCTTTCTTT
-	TRBV12-3/TRBV12-4	-	TRBJ2-5	CASSFEETQYF	TGTGCCAGCAGTTTCGAAGAGACCCAGTACTTC
-	TRBV7-3	-	TRBJ2-1	CASSLGQNNEQFF	TGTGCCAGCAGCTTAGGACAGAACAATGAGCAGTTCTTC
-	TRBV27	-	TRBJ1-6	CASRLQGEGSPLHF	TGTGCCAGCAGGCTGCAGGGTGAAGGTTCACCCCTCCACTTT
-	TRBV7-3	-	TRBJ2-7	CASSSSTDSEQYF	TGTGCCAGCAGCTCTTCGACAGACTCCGAGCAGTACTTC
-	TRBV2	-	TRBJ1-5	CASSRGNSNQPQHF	TGTGCCAGCAGTAGGGGAAATAGCAATCAGCCCCAGCATTTT
few	TRBV4-2	TRBD1	TRBJ2-7	CASSQDRGPNEQYF	TGTGCCAGCAGCCAAGATAGGGGGCCCAACGAGCAGTACTTC
once	TRBV9	TRBD1	TRBJ2-5	CASRPGGAGETQYF	TGTGCCAGCAGACCAGGGGGTGCGGGAGAGACCCAGTACTTC
few	TRBV18	TRBD1	TRBJ1-3	CASSKTPSGTGVTLAGNTIYF	TGTGCCAGCTCTAAGACACCCTCCGGGACAGGGGTAACGTTAGCTGGAAACACCATATATTTT
-	TRBV9	TRBD1	TRBJ2-7	CASSLQGAGEQYF	TGTGCCAGCAGCCTACAGGGGGCAGGTGAGCAGTACTTC
-	TRBV11-2	TRBD1	TRBJ2-2	CASSPDRRQTGELFF	TGTGCCAGCAGCCCGGACAGGAGGCAAACCGGGGAGCTGTTTTTT
-	TRBV9	TRBD1	TRBJ2-2	CASSVLPQGQGPTGELFF	TGTGCCAGCAGCGTCCTTCCTCAGGGACAGGGGCCCACCGGGGAGCTGTTTTTT
-	TRBV6-2/TRBV6-3	TRBD1	TRBJ1-2	CASSYPDGQGLDGYTF	TGTGCCAGCAGTTACCCCGACGGACAGGGTTTGGATGGCTACACCTTC